Presented here are 7 T cell receptor beta chains from one specimen sequenced in a study of cytomegalovirus exposure and HLA in healthy donors. Both 60 Vbeta primers and 13 Jbeta primers went into the PCR. Sequencing was performed with immunoSEQ multiplex PCR; in TCRdb, only in-frame clones are kept and a portion is missing. The data contain about 89,000 clones, around 84% of them singletons. Input material: PBMCs. These receptors were obtained from a man aged 35-49 years in good health and CMV-seropositive.

The chain joins TRBV2 to TRBJ2-3, with 8 bases that match TRBD2. In germline, CDR1 is SNHLY, CDR2 FYNNEI. The trim removed 3 bases at V and 1 base at J, leaving 21 bases unmatched. This CDR3 is 21 amino acids long. The CDR3 region is CASSDRSGLGAGGLGTDTQYF. As DNA, the CDR3 is TGTGCCAGCAGTGACCGGTCCGGACTGGGGGCGGGGGGACTTGGCACAGATACGCAGTATTTT. Looking up the rest from reference TRBV2 and TRBJ2-3 gives the full variable domain: EPEVTQTPSHQVTQMGQEVILRCVPISNHLYFYWYRQILGQKVEFLVSFYNNEISEKSEIFDDQFSVERPDGSNFTLKIRSTKLEDSAMYFCASSDRSGLGAGGLGTDTQYFGPGTRLTVL.

For the CDR3, the DNA is TGTGCCAGCAGCCCCGGGACAGGGTATAATTCACCCCTCCACTTT. Its translation is CASSPGTGYNSPLHF. The chain joins TRBV7-9 to TRBJ1-6; 9 nucleotides agree with TRBD1. Per germline, CDR1 SEHNR and CDR2 FQNEAQ (reference sequence). Trimming cost V 5 bases and J 4 bases; bases outside gene matches: 3. This CDR3 has 15 amino acids.

The chain couples TRBV7-3 to TRBJ2-3; 7 nucleotides align to TRBD2. Germline V gene sequence: CDR1 SGHTA, CDR2 FQGTGA. With 5 bases clipped from V and 0 bases from J, the junction kept 14 bases outside the gene matches. This CDR3 spans 18 amino acids. Written as DNA, the CDR3 is TGTGCCAGCAGCCCCCAGGGTCGGGGGAGGGCTAGCACAGATACGCAGTATTTT. Amino acids: CASSPQGRGRASTDTQYF.

This rearrangement joins TRBV7-6 to TRBJ2-2; 8 bases are a match to TRBD2. This CDR3 comprises 17 residues. Germline V gene lookup returns CDR1 SGHVS and CDR2 FNYEAQ. With 4 bases clipped from V and 1 base from J, the junction kept 8 bases outside the gene matches. The CDR3 loop reads CASSSRLSGGNTGELFF. The CDR3 nucleotides are TGTGCCAGCAGCTCCCGACTGAGCGGGGGGAACACCGGGGAGCTGTTTTTT.

This sequence joins TRBV19 and TRBJ1-4; D gene ambiguous. Trimming removed 6 bases at V and 0 bases at J, with 8 bases between. The CDR3 contains 14 residues. CDR1 is LNHDA, CDR2 SQIVND, per germline (reference sequence). CDR3 coding DNA: TGTGCCAGTAGCTCGGTTGCAACTAATGAAAAACTGTTTTTT. It yields the protein CASSSVATNEKLFF. The entire variable domain, with the rest obtained from reference TRBV19 and TRBJ1-4, is as follows: DGGITQSPKYLFRKEGQNVTLSCEQNLNHDAMYWYRQDPGQGLRLIYYSQIVNDFQKGDIAEGYSVSREKKESFPLTVTSAQKNPTAFYLCASSSVATNEKLFFGSGTQLSVL.

The chain carries TRBV9 and TRBJ2-1, with 8 bases fitting TRBD2. CDR1 is SGDLS and CDR2 is YYNGEE in the germline V gene. V trimming: 0 bases; J trimming: 9 bases; junction bases outside the gene matches: 8. This CDR3 spans 15 amino acids. CDR3 sequence: CASSVEAGVRSEQFF. DNA for the CDR3: TGTGCCAGCAGCGTAGAAGCGGGGGTACGAAGTGAGCAGTTCTTC.

This clone occurred once. The chain recombines TRBV2 with TRBJ2-1, with TRBD2 as a possible D gene (6 bases). The V gene lost 6 bases and the J gene lost 9 bases, with 21 bases spanning the gap. The germline CDR1 and CDR2 sequences are SNHLY and FYNNEI. The CDR3 is 15 residues long. CDR3 coding DNA: TGTGCCAGCAGAGAAATAGCGGCGGGTACGGGTGAGCAGTTCTTC. Amino acid sequence: CASREIAAGTGEQFF. Full variable domain (remainder filled in from reference TRBV2 and TRBJ2-1): EPEVTQTPSHQVTQMGQEVILRCVPISNHLYFYWYRQILGQKVEFLVSFYNNEISEKSEIFDDQFSVERPDGSNFTLKIRSTKLEDSAMYFCASREIAAGTGEQFFGPGTRLTVL.